This T cell receptor beta chain was found in a study of T cells in Graves' hyperthyroidism and ophthalmopathy. Study findings and constraints: Through a model of 13 V-J features, ophthalmopathy was separated from stable hyperthyroidism.

With respect to this clonotype: Antigen unknown.

Clinicians diagnosed patients from clinical symptoms, serum thyroxine and TRAb, thyroid ultrasound and orbital computed tomography. CDR3 length: 14 residues. Per germline, CDR1 SSHAT and CDR2 FNYEAQ (reference sequence). V was clipped by 4 bases and J by 4 bases, with 10 bases between them. Regions amplified from RNA transcripts were the TCR beta CDR3 regions. The TCR CDR3 was amplified in a first-round RT-PCR using the HTBI primer set. TCRdb processed the multiplex PCR reads anew with MiXCR; each CDR3 protein has one entry. The table lists some 600,000 distinct CDR3 sequences, 46% of them singletons.

Sequenced input: peripheral blood or thyroid tissue (not recorded which). This sequence originates from a woman aged 18-35 years with Graves' hyperthyroidism. The rearrangement links TRBV7-7 to TRBJ1-4, with D perhaps matching TRBD1 (5 bases). CDR3 sequence reads: CASSSPGLNEKLFF. The DNA of the CDR3 is TGTGCCAGCAGCTCACCGGGGCTTAATGAAAAACTGTTTTTT.